Given below is one TCR beta chain in context. This clonotype was recorded at least ten times. The antigen it binds to is not known. Base qualities are not at hand, and no much larger clone is one base apart. Germline trimming amounts to 1 base on V and 7 bases on J, with 9 as the count of junction bases outside the gene matches. Taken from cysteine to phenylalanine, the CDR3 has 18 residues. Of all the DNA, just the CDR3 is kept, 54 bases in frame from base 1. For CDR1 and CDR2, the germline V gene lists SGHTA and FQGNSA. Libraries came from multiplex PCR. The sequencer was an Illumina HiSeq 4000. TCR beta libraries were built with iRepertoire HTBI primers and Arm-PCR amplification of CDR3 regions. Before sequencing, the PCR products went through gel purification. In the authors' own workflow: A total of roughly 58 TRBV and some 15 TRBJ segments were identified across samples and were used for gene usage analysis of CDR3 amino acid clonotypes. Filtered high-quality paired reads were merged into contigs using COPE and FqMerger. BLAST was used to align contigs to IMGT TRBV, TRBD and TRBJ reference genes, with CDR3 defined following IMGT. Any clonotype with a frequency above 0.1% was classified as a highly expanded clone. Shannon entropy was used to measure repertoire diversity, and the Gini coefficient was used to measure V-J evenness. A clonotype was considered public if more than one individual shared it. TCRdb handled the public reads itself, with Q25 trimming in fastp and clone calling in MiXCR, and kept productive beta chains. Entries are consolidated by CDR3 protein sequence, retaining the most common genes and DNA. These V and J calls rely on TCRdb rather than the paper's analysis. For this sample there are about 290,000 distinct CDR3 sequences; roughly a fifth appear just once. The ten largest clonotypes hold 45% to 70% of the sample.

This entry belongs to a study of regulatory T cells in long-lasting Graves disease (dated by TCRdb to about 2021). Context from the whole study: To count as having persistent Graves' disease, a patient had to have received antithyroid drug treatment for over 5 years with TSH receptor autoantibodies remaining persistently positive. Patients with persistent Graves' disease were compared with patients with newly diagnosed Graves' disease using TCR sequencing and RNA sequencing of peripheral blood. The study took place in China and was registered as a clinical trial. A total of about 33 samples underwent TCR sequencing, from roughly 13 patients with persistent Graves' disease and some 20 patients with newly diagnosed Graves' disease. Antithyroid drugs had been taken for ten to twelve years on average by persistent Graves' disease patients in the clinical cohort. Here is what the overall study found, with its caveats: A larger number of public clonotypes was shared among persistent patients (more than 2,500) than among newly diagnosed patients (around 880). The study examined only peripheral blood because the primary lesion, thyroid tissue, could not be accessed. Compared with newly diagnosed patients, patients with persistent Graves' disease had lower TCR Shannon entropy and fewer highly expanded clones, which suggests clonal expansion. Sequencing and analysis were limited to the TCR beta chain. The small sample size was acknowledged by the authors as a limitation that may reduce accuracy. Persistent disease showed preferential use of TRBV28, TRBJ1-2 and TRBJ2-5, whereas newly diagnosed disease favored TRBV20-1 and TRBJ2-1.

This specimen's time point label, interpreted: persistent/refractory GD, antithyroid drugs over 5 years with positive TRAb. RNA was extracted from PBMCs in TRIzol for both TCR sequencing and RNA sequencing. The diagnosis of Graves' disease was made according to American Thyroid Association guidelines. Recruitment of patients was carried out at an endocrinology department in Xi'an, China. From each patient, 7.5 to 9.5 milliliters of peripheral blood was collected into an EDTA anticoagulant tube. PBMCs were isolated by Ficoll Paque Plus density gradient separation without further T cell sorting. RNA quality was checked with an Agilent 2100 Bioanalyzer and agarose gel, and concentration with a NanoDrop 2000.

Recombination joined TRBV7-2 with TRBJ1-6, and TRBD1 aligns with 11 junction nucleotides. The sample here was peripheral blood mononuclear cells (PBMCs), taken when the disease was refractory, from a patient treated with antithyroid drugs. The receptor comes from a female donor with Graves disease. The CDR3 reads CASSLVRIGQGANSPLHF. The DNA sequence is given as TGTGCCAGCAGCTTAGTTCGTATAGGACAGGGGGCAAATTCACCCCTCCACTTT. Supplemented by the reference TRBV7-2 and TRBJ1-6 proteins around the CDR3, the complete variable domain is GAGVSQSPSNKVTEKGKDVELRCDPISGHTALYWYRQSLGQGLEFLIYFQGNSAPDKSGLPSDRFSAERTGGSVSTLTIQRTQQEDSAVYLCASSLVRIGQGANSPLHFGNGTRLTVT.